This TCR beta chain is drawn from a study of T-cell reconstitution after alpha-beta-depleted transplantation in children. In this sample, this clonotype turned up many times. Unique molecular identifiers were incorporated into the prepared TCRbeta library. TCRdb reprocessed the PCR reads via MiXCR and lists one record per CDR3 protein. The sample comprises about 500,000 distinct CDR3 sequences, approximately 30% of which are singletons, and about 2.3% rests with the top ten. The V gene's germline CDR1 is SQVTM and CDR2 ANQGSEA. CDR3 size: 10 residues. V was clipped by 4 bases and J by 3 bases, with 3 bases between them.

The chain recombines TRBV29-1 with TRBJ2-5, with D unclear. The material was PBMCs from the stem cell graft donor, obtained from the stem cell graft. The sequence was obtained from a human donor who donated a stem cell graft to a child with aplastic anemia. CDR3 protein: CSVVEETQYF. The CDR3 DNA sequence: TGCAGCGTTGTTGAAGAGACCCAGTACTTC.